Listed below are T cell receptor beta chains from one sample, sequenced in a study of blood T cells in healthy people across ages. TCRdb re-analysed the 5' RACE reads in MiXCR, keeping a single row per CDR3 protein. Among about 1.4 million distinct CDR3 sequences, roughly 64% were seen once, and the ten largest hold over 5%. Sequencing was performed on blood. The receptor set was obtained from a man aged 18 to 30 in good health. Both conserved end residues are part of each CDR3. The D gene is left open where the match is weak. Only some rows state a clone size, as once, few, many or a class for expanded clones.

D gene	J gene	clone size	V gene	CDR3 protein	CDR3 DNA
-	TRBJ2-3	-	TRBV27	CASSSGTSNTDTQYF	TGTGCCAGCAGTTCCGGGACATCAAACACAGATACGCAGTATTTT
-	TRBJ1-2	-	TRBV18	CASSPNRAQGKGYTF	TGTGCCAGCTCACCAAACCGGGCGCAGGGGAAAGGCTACACCTTC
TRBD2	TRBJ2-5	-	TRBV4-1	CASSDPLRVAGQETQYF	TGCGCCAGCAGCGACCCTCTGAGGGTAGCGGGGCAAGAGACCCAGTACTTC
TRBD1	TRBJ2-7	-	TRBV7-2	CASSLNGQGFYEQYF	TGTGCCAGCAGCTTAAATGGACAGGGCTTCTACGAGCAGTACTTC
-	TRBJ1-2	once	TRBV12-3/TRBV12-4	CASRVGTSSHYGYTF	TGTGCCAGCAGGGTCGGAACTTCAAGCCACTATGGCTACACCTTC
-	TRBJ2-5	-	TRBV24-1	CATSDSREEETQYF	TGTGCCACCAGTGATTCCCGCGAGGAAGAGACCCAGTACTTC
-	TRBJ2-5	once	TRBV13	CASSYAGPPTQYF	TGTGCCAGCAGCTACGCGGGACCCCCAACCCAGTACTTC
TRBD2	TRBJ2-3	few	TRBV20-1	CSVLTGTSGGATDTQYF	TGCAGTGTTCTCACCGGGACTAGCGGGGGGGCAACAGATACGCAGTATTTT
-	TRBJ2-1	once	TRBV2	CASRGTREQFF	TGTGCCAGCAGGGGGACACGGGAGCAGTTCTTC
-	TRBJ2-5	-	TRBV19	CASSIRDRRETQYF	TGTGCCAGTAGTATTCGCGACCGGAGGGAGACCCAGTACTTC
TRBD1	TRBJ2-7	-	TRBV20-1	CSAFDRDRATSYEQYF	TGCAGTGCTTTTGACCGGGACAGGGCCACCTCCTACGAGCAGTACTTC
TRBD2	TRBJ2-3	-	TRBV14	CASSQDVGLAGTDTQYF	TGTGCCAGCAGCCAAGATGTGGGGCTAGCGGGGACAGATACGCAGTATTTT
-	TRBJ2-6	-	TRBV4-2	CASSHATDSGGANVLTF	TGTGCCAGCAGCCACGCGACGGACAGCGGCGGGGCCAACGTCCTGACTTTC
-	TRBJ2-5	-	TRBV20-1	CSASTGLLKETQYF	TGCAGTGCTAGCACAGGGCTGCTTAAGGAGACCCAGTACTTC
-	TRBJ2-7	-	TRBV27	CASSLTTFNEQYF	TGTGCCAGCAGTTTAACGACCTTCAACGAGCAGTACTTC
-	TRBJ2-1	-	TRBV7-9	CAGENNEQFF	TGTGCCGGCGAAAACAATGAGCAGTTCTTC
-	TRBJ2-7	-	TRBV6-6	CASRQGESSSYEQYF	TGTGCCAGCCGTCAGGGAGAGAGCAGCTCCTACGAGCAGTACTTC
TRBD1	TRBJ1-1	-	TRBV18	CASSPRDRETEAFF	TGTGCCAGCTCACCCCGGGACAGAGAAACTGAAGCTTTCTTT
-	TRBJ1-2	-	TRBV6-5	CASTPQQRSGYTF	TGTGCCAGCACCCCGCAGCAGAGGAGTGGCTACACCTTC
TRBD2	TRBJ2-7	-	TRBV6-1	CASSEMGGLIYEQYF	TGTGCCAGCAGTGAAATGGGGGGACTAATCTACGAGCAGTACTTC
-	TRBJ2-1	-	TRBV3-1	CASSRRQGPRGASYNEQFF	TGTGCCAGCAGCCGGAGACAGGGTCCGCGGGGGGCGTCCTACAATGAGCAGTTCTTC
-	TRBJ1-2	-	TRBV12-3/TRBV12-4	CATAGHYGYTF	TGTGCCACCGCAGGTCACTATGGCTACACCTTC
-	TRBJ2-1	-	TRBV10-3	CAIRTGNSGNEQFF	TGTGCCATCAGGACAGGAAATAGCGGCAATGAGCAGTTCTTC
TRBD1	TRBJ1-2	-	TRBV7-9	CASSSQKDRALYGYTF	TGTGCCAGCAGCTCCCAAAAGGACAGGGCCCTCTATGGCTACACCTTC
TRBD2	TRBJ2-3	-	TRBV4-1	CASSQPVVGRATDTQYF	TGCGCCAGCAGCCAACCGGTTGTGGGGAGGGCGACAGATACGCAGTATTTT
-	TRBJ1-1	-	TRBV12-3/TRBV12-4	CASSLGQVADEAFF	TGTGCCAGCAGTTTAGGGCAGGTGGCGGATGAAGCTTTCTTT
-	TRBJ2-5	-	TRBV4-2	CASSQVKGGQETQYF	TGTGCCAGCAGCCAAGTTAAGGGGGGTCAAGAGACCCAGTACTTC
-	TRBJ2-1	-	TRBV6-5	CASKIGSKGNEQFF	TGTGCCAGCAAAATCGGCTCGAAGGGGAATGAGCAGTTCTTC